Shown below are 21 T cell receptor beta chains from a single sample sequenced in a study of T cells in women clearing cervical HPV infection. Profiling relied on immunoSEQ multiplex PCR, and the TCRdb table lists in-frame clones only, not all of them. Recorded for this sample: approximately 35,000 clones. Sequencing was performed on blood buffy coat. These receptors all stem from a woman aged 18 to 69 with a cervical HPV16 infection that either progressed to CIN3+ or cleared (not recorded which).

Note on this clone: The CDR3 goes on 3 residues after the read ends, and that part is filled in from the germline J gene. This sequence joins TRBV6-2 or TRBV6-3 and TRBJ2-5; 9 bases map to TRBD1. This CDR3 is 16 amino acids long. After removal of 7 bases from V and 0 bases from J, the junction contained 9 bases not matched to a gene. The germline V gene encodes CDR1 MNHEY and CDR2 SVGEGT. The chain's CDR3 is CASKPTGGGYQETQYF. The part of the CDR3 DNA that was read is TGTGCCAGCAAACCGACAGGGGGAGGTTACCAAGAGACC.

On this clone: The read halts 3 residues ahead of the CDR3 end, with the missing end drawn from the germline J gene. The chain uses TRBV5-5 and TRBJ1-4; a weak D match, TRBD1 (6 bases). Germline CDR1 SGHKS, CDR2 YYEKEE (reference sequence). This CDR3 is built from 15 residues. The CDR3 is CASSLEQGRGSPLFF. The CDR3 bases that were read are TGTGCCAGCAGCTTGGAACAGGGACGGGGTTCACCA.

To note about this clone: Read sequence stops 3 residues before the CDR3 end, and the germline J gene provides the missing end. The gene calls are TRBV12-3 or TRBV12-4 and TRBJ1-3; 7 nucleotides agree with TRBD1. This CDR3 spans 14 amino acids. The junction had 8 bases not matched to a gene; V was cut back by 3 bases and J by 9 bases. The sequenced CDR3 bases are TGTGCCAGCAGTTTTGGAGGACAGGAGGGCACC. It yields the protein CASSFGGQEGT. The complete CDR3 protein is CASSFGGQEGTIYF.

About this clone itself: The CDR3 goes on 3 residues after the read ends, and that part is filled in from the germline J gene. V usage is TRBV7-2 and J usage is TRBJ1-2; no clear D gene. Germline CDR1 SGHTA, CDR2 FQGNSA. The CDR3 is 15 amino acids. CDR3 in amino acids: CASTNGAGTHNDYTF. Incomplete CDR3 DNA: TGTGCCAGCACCAACGGAGCGGGAACCCACAATGAC.

Points on this clone: The missing CDR3 end, 3 residues past where the read stops, is filled in from the germline J gene. J is TRBJ1-2 and V is TRBV7-3; TRBD1 agrees at 10 bases. The CDR3 contains 13 residues. Germline assignment: CDR1 SGHTA and CDR2 FQGTGA. Here the CDR3 reads CASSSDRGSGYTF. The DNA read from the CDR3 is TGTGCCAGCAGCTCGGACAGGGGGTCGGGC.

Notes on this clone: Other DNA sequences of this sample code for an identical CDR3. The CDR3 loop reads CASSPPGGTIYF. The DNA read from the CDR3 is TGTGCCAGCTCACCCCCCGGCGGCACC. This chain connects TRBV18 to TRBJ1-3; D ambiguous. The read is 3 residues too short to cover the CDR3 end, so that end is filled in from the germline J gene. The germline CDR1 and CDR2 sequences are KGHSH and LQKENI. This CDR3 has 12 amino acids. The germline V and J ends were trimmed by 3 bases and 9 bases, with 9 bases remaining between them.

With respect to this clone: Coverage ceases 3 residues before the CDR3 finishes, and the germline J gene fills in the end. The V and J genes are TRBV5-6 and TRBJ2-2; a possible D gene is TRBD1 (5 bases). V was trimmed by 2 bases and J by 5 bases, leaving 13 bases between them. This CDR3 has 15 residues. CDR1 is SGHDT and CDR2 is YYEEEE in the germline V gene. The chain's CDR3 is CASSFGQGYTGELFF. CDR3 bases read: TGTGCCAGCAGCTTCGGTCAGGGTTATACCGGGGAG.

With respect to this clone: From the germline J gene comes the end of the CDR3, since the read stops 3 residues before it. V is TRBV12-3 or TRBV12-4 and J is TRBJ2-1; D might be TRBD1 or TRBD2, each matching 5 bases. Between the trimmed V and J ends, which lost 0 bases and 2 bases, there was a span of 11 bases. This CDR3 has 16 residues. This CDR3 reads CASSLARGVPYNEQFF. CDR3 bases read: TGTGCCAGCAGTTTAGCGCGAGGGGTCCCCTACAATGAG.

Of note for this clone: The CDR3 end lies 3 residues beyond the end of the read and is filled in from the germline J gene. The rearrangement links TRBV15 to TRBJ2-5; D gene uncertain. The V and J ends lost 5 bases and 4 bases respectively, with 14 bases between them. CDR3 size: 14 residues. Germline-derived CDR1 and CDR2 are LNHNV and YYDKDF (reference sequence). The chain's CDR3 is CATSSGPVVETQYF. Partial CDR3 DNA: TGTGCCACCAGCTCGGGTCCGGTGGTAGAGACC.

As for this clone: The CDR3 extends 3 residues past the end of the read, so its final part is completed from the germline J gene. The chain joins TRBV19 to TRBJ1-1; 7 nucleotides agree with TRBD1. The CDR3 consists of 12 residues. V was pared by 8 bases and J by 5 bases, with 5 bases of the junction left unmatched. Germline V gene lookup returns CDR1 LNHDA and CDR2 SQIVND (reference sequence). This chain's CDR3 is CASGPGQTEAFF. CDR3 DNA, as far as it was read: TGTGCCAGTGGACCGGGACAGACTGAA.

As regards this clone: The read terminates 3 residues before the CDR3 end, so the remaining end is supplied by the germline J gene. The rearrangement uses TRBV19 and TRBJ2-3; the match to TRBD2 covers 8 bases. Germline CDR1 LNHDA, CDR2 SQIVND (reference sequence). This CDR3 is built from 16 residues. V trimming: 5 bases; J trimming: 4 bases; junction bases outside the gene matches: 11. The covered CDR3 bases are TGTGCCAGTAGTCCCCGCTCGGGGGGGGGCGCAGATACG. It translates to CASSPRSGGGADT. The full CDR3 protein reads CASSPRSGGGADTQYF. The whole variable domain, remainder taken from reference TRBV19 and TRBJ2-3, is DGGITQSPKYLFRKEGQNVTLSCEQNLNHDAMYWYRQDPGQGLRLIYYSQIVNDFQKGDIAEGYSVSREKKESFPLTVTSAQKNPTAFYLCASSPRSGGGADTQYFGPGTRLTVL.

In the case of this clone: The CDR3 extends 3 residues past the end of the read, so its final part is completed from the germline J gene. The chain links TRBV20-1 to TRBJ1-2, with a weak D call TRBD1 (6 bases). V shed 5 bases and J shed 4 bases, with 20 bases lying between them. The CDR3 has 15 residues. Germline CDR1 is DFQATT and CDR2 is SNEGSKA (reference sequence). The CDR3 bases that were read are TGCAGTGCTCCTAAGGGAACCGGGACACTCTATGGC. Protein: CSAPKGTGTLYG. In full, the CDR3 is CSAPKGTGTLYGYTF.

Details on this clone: Read coverage stops 3 residues before the CDR3 terminus; the germline J gene supplies the remainder. This chain connects TRBV9 to TRBJ2-1; possible D gene TRBD1, 5 bases. The CDR3 has 16 residues. Trimming left V 3 bases short and J 6 bases short, with 19 bases between. Germline lookup yields CDR1 SGDLS and CDR2 YYNGEE. The sequenced CDR3 bases are TGTGCCAGCAGCGCTAGGCCCGGCAGGGTGGGCAATGAG. It is translated as CASSARPGRVGNE. The CDR3 as a whole reads CASSARPGRVGNEQFF.

Note on this clone: The read halts 3 residues ahead of the CDR3 end, with the missing end drawn from the germline J gene. This chain joins TRBV30 and TRBJ2-2; 7 positions match TRBD1. The CDR3 extends over 13 amino acids. Germline CDR1 reads GTSNPN; CDR2 reads SVGIG (reference sequence). The CDR3 here is CAWTDRLGEKLFF. Incomplete CDR3 DNA: TGTGCCTGGACGGACAGGCTCGGTGAAAAG.

About this clone itself: Read coverage stops 3 residues before the CDR3 terminus; the germline J gene supplies the remainder. The genes are TRBV2 and TRBJ2-1; no reliable D call. Between the trimmed V and J ends, which lost 5 bases and 5 bases, there was a span of 4 bases. The CDR3 extends over 11 amino acids. Germline values: CDR1 SNHLY, CDR2 FYNNEI. Partial CDR3 DNA: TGTGCCAGCAGTCCCAACAATGAG. It codes for CASSPNNE. The CDR3 in its entirety is CASSPNNEQFF.

Regarding this clone: The read ends 3 residues early relative to the CDR3; the germline J gene fills the gap. This rearrangement joins TRBV20-1 to TRBJ1-4; D unresolved. Germline CDR1 is DFQATT and CDR2 is SNEGSKA (reference sequence). The CDR3 extends over 13 amino acids. Trimming removed 0 bases at V and 4 bases at J, with 6 bases between. The CDR3 sequence: CSAREHRNEKLFF. The sequenced CDR3 bases are TGCAGTGCTAGAGAACACCGTAATGAAAAA.

Concerning this clone itself: Coverage ceases 3 residues before the CDR3 finishes, and the germline J gene fills in the end. The chain uses TRBV7-6 and TRBJ1-1; D is undetermined. The CDR3 is 14 amino acids. Per the germline V gene, CDR1 is SGHVS and CDR2 is FNYEAQ. The ends were cut back, 1 base at V and 2 bases at J, with 8 bases in the middle. The part of the CDR3 DNA that was read is TGTGCCAGCAGCTTAGGCGGCAAAAACACTGAA. Residues: CASSLGGKNTE. The CDR3 in its entirety is CASSLGGKNTEAFF. Drawing the rest from reference TRBV7-6 and TRBJ1-1, the complete variable domain is GAGVSQSPRYKVTKRGQDVALRCDPISGHVSLYWYRQALGQGPEFLTYFNYEAQQDKSGLPNDRFSAERPEGSISTLTIQRTEQRDSAMYRCASSLGGKNTEAFFGQGTRLTVV.

In regard to this clone: The read halts 3 residues ahead of the CDR3 end, with the missing end drawn from the germline J gene. The rearrangement joins TRBV7-2 to TRBJ2-5, with 8 bases identical to TRBD2. Germline assignment: CDR1 SGHTA and CDR2 FQGNSA. The CDR3 spans 14 residues. The DNA read from the CDR3 is TGTGCCAGCAGTCAGCGGGGGACCACAGATACC. This encodes CASSQRGTTDT. The full CDR3 protein reads CASSQRGTTDTQYF.

A word on this clone: The observed sequence ends 3 residues before the CDR3 terminus, with the missing tail filled in from the germline J gene. The chain has TRBV6-2 or TRBV6-3 and TRBJ2-3, with 7 bases lining up with TRBD2. From germline, CDR1 is MNHEY and CDR2 SVGEGT. The V and J ends lost 4 bases and 0 bases, in that order; junction bases with no gene match: 4. The CDR3 length is 15 residues. This chain's CDR3 is CASSWGLPSTDTQYF. The CDR3 DNA, read in part, is TGTGCCAGCAGTTGGGGACTACCTAGCACAGATACG.

As to this clone: The read comes to an end 3 residues before the CDR3 does, leaving the germline J gene to fill in the end. V and J are TRBV18 and TRBJ1-2, with a weak D call TRBD1 (5 bases). CDR1 KGHSH and CDR2 LQKENI come from the germline V gene. CDR3 size: 15 residues. CDR3 in amino acids: CASSPPMVQAYDYTF. CDR3 bases read: TGTGCCAGCTCACCACCGATGGTACAGGCCTACGAC.

Comment on this clone: The read is 3 residues too short to cover the CDR3 end, so that end is filled in from the germline J gene. This sequence joins TRBV2 and TRBJ2-5; 13 bases align to TRBD2. The junction had 5 bases not matched to a gene; V was cut back by 6 bases and J by 4 bases. The CDR3 is 15 residues long. Germline assignment: CDR1 SNHLY and CDR2 FYNNEI. The sequenced part of the CDR3 DNA is TGTGCCAGCAGACCCGGGACTAGCGGGGCAGAGACC. Translation gives CASRPGTSGAET. The complete CDR3 protein is CASRPGTSGAETQYF. The full variable domain, completed using reference TRBV2 and TRBJ2-5, is EPEVTQTPSHQVTQMGQEVILRCVPISNHLYFYWYRQILGQKVEFLVSFYNNEISEKSEIFDDQFSVERPDGSNFTLKIRSTKLEDSAMYFCASRPGTSGAETQYFGPGTRLLVL.